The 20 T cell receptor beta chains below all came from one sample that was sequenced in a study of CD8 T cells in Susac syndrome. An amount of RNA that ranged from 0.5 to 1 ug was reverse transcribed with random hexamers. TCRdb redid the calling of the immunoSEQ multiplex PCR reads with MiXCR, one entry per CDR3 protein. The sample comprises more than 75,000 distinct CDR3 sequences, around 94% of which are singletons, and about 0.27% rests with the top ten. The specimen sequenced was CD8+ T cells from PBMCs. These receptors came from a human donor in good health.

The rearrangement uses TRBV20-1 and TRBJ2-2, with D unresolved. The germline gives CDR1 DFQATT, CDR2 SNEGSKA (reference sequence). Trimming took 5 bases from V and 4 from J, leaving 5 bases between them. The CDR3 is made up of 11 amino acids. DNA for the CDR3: TGCAGTGCTTCCGTCACCGGGGAGCTGTTTTTT. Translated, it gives CSASVTGELFF.

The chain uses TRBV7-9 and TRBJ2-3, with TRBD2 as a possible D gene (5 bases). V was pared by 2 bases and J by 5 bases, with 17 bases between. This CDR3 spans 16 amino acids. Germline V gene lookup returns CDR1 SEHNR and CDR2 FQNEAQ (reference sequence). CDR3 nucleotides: TGTGCCAGCAGCTTATATGTGGTAACCAGCGGAGATACGCAGTATTTT. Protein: CASSLYVVTSGDTQYF.

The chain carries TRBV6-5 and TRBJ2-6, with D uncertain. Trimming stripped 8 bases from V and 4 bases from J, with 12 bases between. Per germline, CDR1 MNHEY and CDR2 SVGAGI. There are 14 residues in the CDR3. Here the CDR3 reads CASRMNSGANVLTF. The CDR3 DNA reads TGTGCCAGCCGGATGAACTCGGGGGCCAACGTCCTGACTTTC.

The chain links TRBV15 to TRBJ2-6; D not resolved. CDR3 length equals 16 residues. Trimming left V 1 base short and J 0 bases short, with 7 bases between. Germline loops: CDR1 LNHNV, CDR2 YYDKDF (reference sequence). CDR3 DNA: TGTGCCACCAGCAGAGGCCGGTCCTCTGGGGCCAACGTCCTGACTTTC. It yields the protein CATSRGRSSGANVLTF.

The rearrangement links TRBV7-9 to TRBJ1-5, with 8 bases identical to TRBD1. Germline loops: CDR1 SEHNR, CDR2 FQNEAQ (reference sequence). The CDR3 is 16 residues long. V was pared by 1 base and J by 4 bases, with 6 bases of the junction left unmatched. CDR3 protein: CASSLGRTGPNQPQHF. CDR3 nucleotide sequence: TGTGCCAGCAGCTTAGGGAGGACAGGGCCGAATCAGCCCCAGCATTTT.

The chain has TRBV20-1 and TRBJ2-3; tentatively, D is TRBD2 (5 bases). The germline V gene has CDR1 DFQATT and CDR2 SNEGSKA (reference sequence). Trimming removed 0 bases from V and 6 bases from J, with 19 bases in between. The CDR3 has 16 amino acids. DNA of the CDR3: TGCAGTGCTAGAGATTTTAAAGCAGGAGCGGCCGATACGCAGTATTTT. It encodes CSARDFKAGAADTQYF.

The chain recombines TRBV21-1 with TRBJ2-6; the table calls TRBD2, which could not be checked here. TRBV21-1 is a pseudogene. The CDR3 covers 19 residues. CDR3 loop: CASSKELAGVHSGANVLTF. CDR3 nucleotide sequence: TGTGCCAGCAGCAAAGAGCTAGCGGGGGTTCACTCTGGGGCCAACGTCCTGACTTTC.

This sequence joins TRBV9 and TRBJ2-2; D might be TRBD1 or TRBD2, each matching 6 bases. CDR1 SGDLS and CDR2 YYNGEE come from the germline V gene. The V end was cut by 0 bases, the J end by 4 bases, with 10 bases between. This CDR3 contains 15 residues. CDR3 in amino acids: CASSVGGGSTGELFF. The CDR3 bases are TGTGCCAGCAGCGTAGGAGGGGGGAGCACCGGGGAGCTGTTTTTT.

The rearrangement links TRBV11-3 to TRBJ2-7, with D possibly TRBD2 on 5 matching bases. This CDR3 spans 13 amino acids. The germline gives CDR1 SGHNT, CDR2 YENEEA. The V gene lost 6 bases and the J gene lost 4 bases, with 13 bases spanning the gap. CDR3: CASSVPGGYEQYF. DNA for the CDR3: TGTGCCAGCAGTGTTCCCGGCGGGTACGAGCAGTACTTC.

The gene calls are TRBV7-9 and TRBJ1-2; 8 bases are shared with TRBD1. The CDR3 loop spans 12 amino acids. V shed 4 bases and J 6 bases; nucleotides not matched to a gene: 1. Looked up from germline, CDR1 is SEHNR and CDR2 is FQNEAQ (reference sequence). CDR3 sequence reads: CASSSDRDGYTF. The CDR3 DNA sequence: TGTGCCAGCAGCTCGGACAGGGATGGCTACACCTTC.

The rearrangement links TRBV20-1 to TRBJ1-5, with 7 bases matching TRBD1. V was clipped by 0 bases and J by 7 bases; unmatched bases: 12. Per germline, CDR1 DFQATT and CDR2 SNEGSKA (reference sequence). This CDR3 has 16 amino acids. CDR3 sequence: CSARDRGQGRRQPQHF. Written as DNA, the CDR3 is TGCAGTGCTAGAGATAGGGGGCAGGGGCGTAGGCAGCCCCAGCATTTT.

CDR3 sequence (DNA): TGTGCCAGCAGCCACCGAGCGGGAGCAGGGGAGACCCAGTACTTC. This translates into CASSHRAGAGETQYF. The rearrangement links TRBV3-1 to TRBJ2-5, with TRBD2 identical over 8 bases. The length of the CDR3 is 15 residues. The germline CDR1 and CDR2 sequences are LGHDT and YNNKEL (reference sequence). Trimming took 3 bases from V and 5 from J; bases not matched to a gene: 8.

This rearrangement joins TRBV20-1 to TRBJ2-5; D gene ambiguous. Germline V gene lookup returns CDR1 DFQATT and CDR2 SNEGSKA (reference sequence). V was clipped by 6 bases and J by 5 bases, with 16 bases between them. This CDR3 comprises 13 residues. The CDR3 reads CSALLNRLETQYF. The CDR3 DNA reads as TGCAGTGCCCTCCTAAATCGCCTGGAGACCCAGTACTTC.

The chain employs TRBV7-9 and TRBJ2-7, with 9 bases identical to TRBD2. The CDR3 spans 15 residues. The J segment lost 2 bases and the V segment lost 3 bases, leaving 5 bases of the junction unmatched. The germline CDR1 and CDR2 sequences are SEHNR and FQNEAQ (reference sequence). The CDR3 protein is CASSFGGGETYEQYF. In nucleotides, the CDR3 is TGTGCCAGCAGCTTCGGCGGGGGGGAAACCTACGAGCAGTACTTC.

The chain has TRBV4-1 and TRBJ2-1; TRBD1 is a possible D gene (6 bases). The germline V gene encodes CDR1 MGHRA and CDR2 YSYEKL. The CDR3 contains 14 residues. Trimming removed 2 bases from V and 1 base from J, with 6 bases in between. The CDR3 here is CASSQQGSYNEQFF. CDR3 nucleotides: TGCGCCAGCAGCCAACAGGGGTCCTACAATGAGCAGTTCTTC.

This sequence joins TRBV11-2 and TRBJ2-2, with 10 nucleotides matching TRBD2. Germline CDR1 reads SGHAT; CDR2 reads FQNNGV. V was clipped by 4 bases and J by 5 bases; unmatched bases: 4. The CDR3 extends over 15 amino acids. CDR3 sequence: CASSSGTSETGELFF. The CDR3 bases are TGTGCCAGCAGCTCCGGGACTAGCGAGACCGGGGAGCTGTTTTTT.

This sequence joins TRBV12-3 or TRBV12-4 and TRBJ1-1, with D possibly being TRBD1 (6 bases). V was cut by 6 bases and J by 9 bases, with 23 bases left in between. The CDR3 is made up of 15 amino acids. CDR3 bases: TGTGCCAGCAGCCCTCACCGGACAGAGTCCGACAAAGCTTTCTTT. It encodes CASSPHRTESDKAFF.

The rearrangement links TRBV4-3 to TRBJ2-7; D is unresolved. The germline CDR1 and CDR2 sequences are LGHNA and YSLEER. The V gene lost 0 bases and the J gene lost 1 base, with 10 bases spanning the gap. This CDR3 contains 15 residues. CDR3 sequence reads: CASSQEGLLSYEQYF. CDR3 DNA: TGCGCCAGCAGCCAAGAGGGTCTACTTTCCTACGAGCAGTACTTC.

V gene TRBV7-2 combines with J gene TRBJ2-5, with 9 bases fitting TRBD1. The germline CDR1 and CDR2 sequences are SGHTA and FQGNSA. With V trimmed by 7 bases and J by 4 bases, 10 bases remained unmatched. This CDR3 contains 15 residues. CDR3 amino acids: CASNLDRGVGETQYF. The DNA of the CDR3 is TGTGCCAGCAACCTCGACAGGGGGGTAGGAGAGACCCAGTACTTC.

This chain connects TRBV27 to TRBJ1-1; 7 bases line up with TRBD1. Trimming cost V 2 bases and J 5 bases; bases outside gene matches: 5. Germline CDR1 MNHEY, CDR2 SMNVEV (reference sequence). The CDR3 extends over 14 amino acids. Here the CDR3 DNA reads TGTGCCAGCAGTTTAACAGGGGCGGGGACTGAAGCTTTCTTT. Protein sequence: CASSLTGAGTEAFF.